A selection of T cell receptor beta chains follows, all from one sample in a study of blood T cell repertoires in COVID-19. Using immunoSEQ multiplex PCR, the repertoire was profiled, and TCRdb retains in-frame clones only, with some absent. The data contain approximately 280,000 clones, about nine tenths of them singletons. Sample: peripheral blood. All receptors come from a man aged 45-60 years with acute or convalescent COVID-19. Each CDR3 is given with its conserved first and last residue. The order of the fields is D gene, J gene, V gene, CDR3 protein, CDR3 DNA. The D gene is left open where the match is weak.

>-|TRBJ2-1|TRBV5-5
CASSPDWSSFYNEQFF
TGTGCCAGCAGCCCGGACTGGTCTAGCTTCTACAATGAGCAGTTCTTC
>-|TRBJ2-7|TRBV5-6
CASSLPQIYEQYF
TGTGCCAGCAGCTTGCCCCAGATCTACGAGCAGTACTTC
>-|TRBJ2-1|TRBV7-9
CASSYPVGPYNEQFF
TGTGCCAGCAGCTATCCGGTGGGCCCCTACAATGAGCAGTTCTTC
>-|TRBJ1-1|TRBV13
CASSLEGAEAFF
TGTGCCAGCAGCTTAGAAGGGGCTGAAGCTTTCTTT
>TRBD2|TRBJ2-1|TRBV7-2
CASSLGVAGYNEQFF
TGTGCCAGCAGCTTAGGCGTAGCGGGGTACAATGAGCAGTTCTTC
>-|TRBJ1-1|TRBV3-1/TRBV3-2
CASSQARGGNTEAFF
TGTGCCAGCAGCCAAGCTCGGGGGGGAAACACTGAAGCTTTCTTT
>TRBD1|TRBJ1-1|TRBV5-6
CASSLAPGTGYMNTEAFF
TGTGCCAGCAGCTTGGCCCCCGGGACAGGGTATATGAACACTGAAGCTTTCTTT
>TRBD1|TRBJ1-3|TRBV5-1
CASSEGQGPGNTIYF
TGCGCCAGCAGCGAGGGACAGGGGCCCGGAAACACCATATATTTT
>-|TRBJ2-1|TRBV7-3
CASSLNSYNEQFF
TGTGCCAGCAGCCTCAACAGCTACAATGAGCAGTTCTTC
>-|TRBJ2-7|TRBV3-1/TRBV3-2
CASSQGLYEQYF
TGTGCCAGCAGCCAGGGGCTATACGAGCAGTACTTC
>-|TRBJ2-3|TRBV21-1
CARVAGSSDTQYF
TGTGCCAGGGTGGCGGGTTCATCAGATACGCAGTATTTT
>TRBD1|TRBJ2-3|TRBV11-2
CASSVGTGKDTQYF
TGTGCCAGCAGCGTCGGGACAGGGAAAGATACGCAGTATTTT
>-|TRBJ2-7|TRBV15
CATSRDGVAYEQYF
TGTGCCACCAGCAGAGATGGAGTCGCCTACGAGCAGTACTTC
>TRBD1|TRBJ1-2|TRBV10-2
CASNPDRDYGYTF
TGCGCCAGCAATCCAGACAGGGACTATGGCTACACCTTC
>-|TRBJ1-2|TRBV7-9
CASSYLAGENYGYTF
TGTGCCAGCAGCTACTTAGCGGGCGAGAACTATGGCTACACCTTC
>-|TRBJ2-5|TRBV7-3
CASSLGQGIGETQYF
TGTGCCAGCAGCTTAGGCCAGGGCATTGGAGAGACCCAGTACTTC
>TRBD2|TRBJ2-1|TRBV11-3
CASSLAQRGPAYNEQFF
TGTGCCAGCAGCTTAGCCCAGCGGGGGCCCGCCTACAATGAGCAGTTCTTC